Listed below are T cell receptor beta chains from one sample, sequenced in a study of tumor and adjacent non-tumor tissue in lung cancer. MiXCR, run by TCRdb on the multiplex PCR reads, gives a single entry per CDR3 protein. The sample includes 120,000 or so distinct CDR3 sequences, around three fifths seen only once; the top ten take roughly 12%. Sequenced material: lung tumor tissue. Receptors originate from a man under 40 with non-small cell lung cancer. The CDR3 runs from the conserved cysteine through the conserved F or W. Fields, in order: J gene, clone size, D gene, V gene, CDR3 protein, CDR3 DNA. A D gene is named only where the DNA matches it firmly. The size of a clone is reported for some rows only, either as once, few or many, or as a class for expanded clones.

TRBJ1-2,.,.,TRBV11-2,CPSSLSSGARGYTF,TGTCCCAGCAGCTTATCCTCAGGGGCAAGGGGCTACACCTTC
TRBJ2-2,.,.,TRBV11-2,CASGWDSGELFF,TGTGCCAGCGGCTGGGACAGCGGGGAGTTGTTTTTT
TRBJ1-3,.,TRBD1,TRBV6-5,CAISPLPGQGLSGNTIYF,TGTGCCATCAGTCCGCTGCCGGGACAGGGCCTCTCTGGAAACACCATATATTTT
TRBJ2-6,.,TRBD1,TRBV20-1,CSARARTGLERANVLTF,TGCAGTGCTAGAGCACGGACAGGACTGGAGAGGGCCAACGTCCTGACTTTC
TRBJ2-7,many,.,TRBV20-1,CSAVRHTAAIYEQYF,TGCAGTGCCGTGAGGCACACGGCCGCTATCTACGAGCAGTACTTC
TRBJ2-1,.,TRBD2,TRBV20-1,CGVLSGAGVRNEQFF,TGCGGTGTATTGAGTGGGGCGGGAGTAAGGAATGAGCAGTTCTTC
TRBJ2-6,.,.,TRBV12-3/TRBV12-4,CASTPNRGVSGANVLTF,TGTGCCAGCACTCCTAATCGAGGGGTCTCTGGGGCCAACGTCCTGACTTTC
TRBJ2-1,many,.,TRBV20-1,CSAPREMLNEQFF,TGCAGTGCTCCCCGCGAAATGCTGAATGAGCAGTTCTTC
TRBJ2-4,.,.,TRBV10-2,CASSGSNRDVRNIQYF,TGCGCCAGCAGTGGTAGCAACAGGGACGTCAGAAACATTCAATACTTC
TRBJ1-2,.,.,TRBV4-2,CTSSQAGIANYGYTF,TGTACCAGCAGCCAAGCTGGGATAGCTAACTATGGCTACACCTTC
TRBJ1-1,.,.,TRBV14,CASNQGFTEAFF,TGTGCCAGCAACCAAGGTTTTACTGAAGCTTTCTTT
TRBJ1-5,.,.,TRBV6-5,CASGRLQTSGQPQRF,TGTGCCAGCGGTCGTCTTCAGACTTCCGGTCAGCCCCAGCGTTTT
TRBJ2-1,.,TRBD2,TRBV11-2,CASSLDWTGGVDGHFF,TGTGCCAGCAGCTTAGATTGGACGGGGGGGGTCGATGGGCATTTCTTC
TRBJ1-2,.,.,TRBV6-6,CACVQGAPHGYTF,TGTGCCTGCGTGCAGGGCGCCCCTCATGGCTACACCTTC
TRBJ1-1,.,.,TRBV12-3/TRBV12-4,CASSSIITGDTEAFF,TGTGCCAGCAGTTCAATAATAACGGGAGACACTGAAGCTTTCTTT
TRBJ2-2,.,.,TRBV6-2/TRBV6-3,CGSSYRLGDLGTGELFF,TGTGGCAGCAGTTACCGTCTAGGGGATCTGGGTACCGGGGAGCTGTTTTTT
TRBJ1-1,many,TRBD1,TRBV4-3,CASSLLDRGNTEAFF,TGCGCCAGCAGCCTTCTGGACAGGGGTAACACTGAAGCTTTCTTT
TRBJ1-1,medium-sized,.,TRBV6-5,CASSYTDTNTEAFF,TGTGCCAGCAGTTACACTGACACGAACACTGAAGCTTTCTTT
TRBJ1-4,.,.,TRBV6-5,CDSSKTGLREKLLF,TGTGACAGCAGTAAAACAGGGTTGCGTGAAAAACTGCTTTTT
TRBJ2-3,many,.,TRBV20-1,CSARNIRSGTQYF,TGCAGTGCTAGAAATATCAGGTCCGGTACGCAGTATTTT
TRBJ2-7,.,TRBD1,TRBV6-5,CASCWGQGISYEQYF,TGTGCCAGCTGTTGGGGACAGGGGATTTCCTACGAGCAGTACTTC
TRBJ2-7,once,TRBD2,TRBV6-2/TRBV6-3,CASRYYRGSGGPPLSYEQYF,TGTGCCAGCAGATACTACCGGGGTAGCGGGGGCCCCCCCCTCTCCTACGAGCAGTACTTC
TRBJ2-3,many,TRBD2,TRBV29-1,CSVPPRGGFTDTQYF,TGCAGCGTTCCCCCTCGGGGGGGATTCACAGATACGCAGTATTTT